Below, 13 T cell receptor beta chains from the same sample are listed, as sequenced in a study of cytomegalovirus exposure and HLA in healthy donors. Researchers ran the PCR with 60 Vbeta and 13 Jbeta primers. Profiled with immunoSEQ multiplex PCR; TCRdb holds only in-frame clones, not every one. This sample has approximately 120,000 clones, with over 65% found just once. Sequenced input: PBMCs. The source is a man aged 18 to 29 in good health and CMV-seropositive.

The genes are TRBV25-1 and TRBJ1-1; TRBD1 is a possible D gene (6 bases). This CDR3 is built from 14 residues. V was shortened by 4 bases and J by 0 bases, with 9 bases between the two germline ends. CDR1 is MGHDK and CDR2 is SYGVNS in the germline V gene. As DNA, the CDR3 is TGTGCCAGCAGTGGGCAGGGGCTGAACACTGAAGCTTTCTTT. This encodes CASSGQGLNTEAFF. Looking up the rest from reference TRBV25-1 and TRBJ1-1 gives the full variable domain: EADIYQTPRYLVIGTGKKITLECSQTMGHDKMYWYQQDPGMELHLIHYSYGVNSTEKGDLSSESTVSRIRTEHFPLTLESARPSHTSQYLCASSGQGLNTEAFFGQGTRLTVV.

This clone was found a few times. The V call is TRBV6-5, the J call TRBJ2-2; 8 nucleotides align to TRBD1. J lost 2 bases, V lost 2 bases, and 1 base had no gene match. Germline-derived CDR1 and CDR2 are MNHEY and SVGAGI. This CDR3 has 15 amino acids. In DNA, the CDR3 is TGTGCCAGCAGTTACGCAGGGGGCAACACCGGGGAGCTGTTTTTT. It is translated as CASSYAGGNTGELFF.

The rearrangement joins TRBV13 to TRBJ1-1; unclear D gene. The V gene lost 3 bases and the J gene lost 4 bases, with 9 bases spanning the gap. The germline CDR1 and CDR2 sequences are PRHDT and FYEKMQ (reference sequence). CDR3 length equals 13 residues. CDR3 protein: CASSFSGGTEAFF. In DNA, the CDR3 is TGTGCCAGCAGCTTTTCCGGAGGCACTGAAGCTTTCTTT.

The rearrangement uses TRBV9 and TRBJ2-3; D unclear. V lost 3 bases to trimming and J lost 4 bases, with 3 bases between them. The germline V gene encodes CDR1 SGDLS and CDR2 YYNGEE. The CDR3 consists of 11 residues. CDR3 sequence (DNA): TGTGCCAGCAGCGCCTCAGATACGCAGTATTTT. Protein sequence: CASSASDTQYF.

The V and J genes are TRBV4-1 and TRBJ2-1, with D perhaps TRBD2 (6 bases). The CDR3 extends over 15 amino acids. Germline V CDR1 and CDR2: MGHRA, YSYEKL. V lost 3 bases and J 8 bases, leaving 17 bases between the germline ends. CDR3 sequence: CASSQNQRGLHEQFF. The CDR3, as DNA: TGCGCCAGCAGCCAGAATCAGAGGGGACTCCATGAGCAGTTCTTC.

The chain is built from TRBV5-1 and TRBJ1-1; no firm D call. V lost 4 bases and J 4 bases, leaving 17 bases between the germline ends. The CDR3 spans 15 residues. Germline V gives CDR1 SGHRS, CDR2 YFSETQ. As DNA, the CDR3 is TGCGCCAGCAGCATCGGGATGGGGTCACTCACTGAAGCTTTCTTT. Translation: CASSIGMGSLTEAFF. Full variable domain (remainder filled in from reference TRBV5-1 and TRBJ1-1): KAGVTQTPRYLIKTRGQQVTLSCSPISGHRSVSWYQQTPGQGLQFLFEYFSETQRNKGNFPGRFSGRQFSNSRSEMNVSTLELGDSALYLCASSIGMGSLTEAFFGQGTRLTVV.

The J gene is TRBJ2-5, the V gene TRBV30, with 8 nucleotides matching TRBD2. With 1 base clipped from V and 3 bases from J, the junction kept 10 bases outside the gene matches. The germline V gene encodes CDR1 GTSNPN and CDR2 SVGIG (reference sequence). The CDR3 contains 16 residues. The CDR3 coding sequence is TGTGCCTGGAGTGGCCCCCTGGGACTAGTTGAAGAGACCCAGTACTTC. This codes for CAWSGPLGLVEETQYF.

This chain joins TRBV7-9 and TRBJ1-2; D is unclear. The CDR3 totals 14 residues. Trimming took off 5 bases at V and 4 bases at J, with 14 bases between the two ends. Germline V lookup: CDR1 SEHNR, CDR2 FQNEAQ (reference sequence). CDR3 protein: CASSPDREAYGYTF. CDR3 nucleotide sequence: TGTGCCAGCAGCCCTGACCGGGAAGCCTATGGCTACACCTTC.

The J gene is TRBJ2-7, the V gene TRBV30; D gene unclear. The V end was cut by 2 bases, the J end by 5 bases, with 10 bases between. The CDR3 is 12 amino acids. Per germline, CDR1 GTSNPN and CDR2 SVGIG (reference sequence). Here the CDR3 reads CAWSLDMDEQYF. The CDR3 DNA follows: TGTGCCTGGAGTCTCGACATGGACGAGCAGTACTTC.

As for this clone: At one boundary the junction diverges from the germline segment, which might be a read error. This same CDR3 is encoded by further DNA sequences in the sample. J is TRBJ2-3 and V is TRBV6-5, with D possibly matching TRBD1 (6 bases). The CDR3 is 13 residues long. Germline V lookup: CDR1 MNHEY, CDR2 SVGAGI. In DNA form, the CDR3 reads TGTGCTAGCAGGTCAGGGGATTCAGATACGCAGTATTTT. Its translation is CASRSGDSDTQYF.

The rearrangement uses TRBV29-1 and TRBJ1-5; 8 bases match TRBD1. CDR1 and CDR2 (germline): SQVTM, ANQGSEA. This CDR3 spans 12 amino acids. V shed 6 bases and J 12 bases; nucleotides not matched to a gene: 10. This CDR3 is CSVQGTGGVQHF. DNA for the CDR3: TGCAGCGTCCAGGGGACAGGCGGCGTCCAGCATTTT.

This rearrangement joins TRBV7-3 to TRBJ2-3; 7 nucleotides match TRBD2. This CDR3 spans 14 amino acids. J gave up 2 bases and V 7 bases, and 6 bases lay outside the gene matches. Germline CDR1 SGHTA, CDR2 FQGTGA. CDR3 in amino acids: CASTERGHTDTQYF. The CDR3 nucleotides read TGTGCCAGCACAGAGCGGGGTCACACAGATACGCAGTATTTT.

V and J are TRBV2 and TRBJ1-1; 8 bases match TRBD1. The CDR3 totals 12 residues. V shed 8 bases and J 5 bases; nucleotides not matched to a gene: 4. The germline V gene encodes CDR1 SNHLY and CDR2 FYNNEI. CDR3 coding DNA: TGTGCCAGCGGTACAGGGGGAACTGAAGCTTTCTTT. It yields the protein CASGTGGTEAFF.